This TCR beta chain was identified in a study of OX40 agonist ivuxolimab in advanced cancers. Turning to the study itself: Partial response was recorded in three patients: one hepatocellular carcinoma and two cutaneous melanoma cases. Study-level results: No antigen was identified for the clonally expanded peripheral T cells.

Patients were excluded for autoimmune disease history or systemic immunosuppression. V was pared by 6 bases and J by 7 bases, with 10 bases of the junction left unmatched. Per the germline V gene, CDR1 is LNHDA and CDR2 is SQIVND (reference sequence). CDR3 length equals 15 residues. Method: immunoSEQ multiplex PCR; TCRdb's copy keeps in-frame clones and lacks some. The profile shows about 88,000 clones, approximately 85% of them singletons. This clone was counted once. What it binds is not known. This sample comprised CD4+ or CD8+ T cells sorted from blood, obtained in a trial of the OX40 agonist ivuxolimab. This chain uses TRBV19 with TRBJ2-1, with TRBD1 matching over 9 bases. The TCR was taken from an adult with an advanced solid tumor such as melanoma, head and neck, liver or kidney cancer. The CDR3 DNA sequence: TGTGCCAGTAGGCCGAGACAGGGGGAGGGGAATGAGCAGTTCTTC. Translation gives CASRPRQGEGNEQFF. The whole variable domain, remainder taken from reference TRBV19 and TRBJ2-1, is DGGITQSPKYLFRKEGQNVTLSCEQNLNHDAMYWYRQDPGQGLRLIYYSQIVNDFQKGDIAEGYSVSREKKESFPLTVTSAQKNPTAFYLCASRPRQGEGNEQFFGPGTRLTVL.